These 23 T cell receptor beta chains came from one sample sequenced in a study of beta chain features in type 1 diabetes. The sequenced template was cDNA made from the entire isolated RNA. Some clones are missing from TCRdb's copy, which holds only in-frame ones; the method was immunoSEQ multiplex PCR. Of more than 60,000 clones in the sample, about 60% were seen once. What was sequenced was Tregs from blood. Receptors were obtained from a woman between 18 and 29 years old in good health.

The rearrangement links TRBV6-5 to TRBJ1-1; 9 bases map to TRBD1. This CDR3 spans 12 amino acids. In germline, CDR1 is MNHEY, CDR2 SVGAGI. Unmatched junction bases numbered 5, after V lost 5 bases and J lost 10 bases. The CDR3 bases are TGTGCCAGCAGTCTACAGGGGGCGAGAGCTTTCTTT. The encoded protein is CASSLQGARAFF.

The CDR3 region is CASSQDLAGVYNEQFF. CDR3 sequence (DNA): TGCGCCAGCAGCCAAGACCTAGCGGGGGTTTACAATGAGCAGTTCTTC. The chain combines TRBV4-3 with TRBJ2-1, with TRBD2 matching 10 bases. J was trimmed by 4 bases and V by 0 bases; bases with no gene match: 3. In germline, CDR1 is LGHNA, CDR2 YSLEER. The CDR3 contains 16 residues.

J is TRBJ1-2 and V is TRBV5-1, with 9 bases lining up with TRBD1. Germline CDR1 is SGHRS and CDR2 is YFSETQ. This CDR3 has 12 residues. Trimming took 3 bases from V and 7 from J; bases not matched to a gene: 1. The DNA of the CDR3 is TGCGCCAGCAGCTGGGACAGGGTTGGCTACACCTTC. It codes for CASSWDRVGYTF. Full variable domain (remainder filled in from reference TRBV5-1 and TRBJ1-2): KAGVTQTPRYLIKTRGQQVTLSCSPISGHRSVSWYQQTPGQGLQFLFEYFSETQRNKGNFPGRFSGRQFSNSRSEMNVSTLELGDSALYLCASSWDRVGYTFGSGTRLTVV.

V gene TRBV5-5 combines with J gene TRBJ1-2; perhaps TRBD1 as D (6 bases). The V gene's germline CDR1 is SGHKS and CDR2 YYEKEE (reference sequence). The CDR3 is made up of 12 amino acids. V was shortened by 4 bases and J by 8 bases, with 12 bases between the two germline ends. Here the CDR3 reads CASSVQGGGYTF. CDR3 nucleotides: TGTGCCAGCAGCGTACAGGGCGGCGGCTACACCTTC.

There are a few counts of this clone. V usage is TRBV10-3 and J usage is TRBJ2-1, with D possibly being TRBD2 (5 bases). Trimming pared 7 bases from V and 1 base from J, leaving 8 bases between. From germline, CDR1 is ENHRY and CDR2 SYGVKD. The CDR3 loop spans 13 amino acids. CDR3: CAIKSGSYNEQFF. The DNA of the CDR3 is TGTGCCATCAAGAGCGGTTCCTACAATGAGCAGTTCTTC.

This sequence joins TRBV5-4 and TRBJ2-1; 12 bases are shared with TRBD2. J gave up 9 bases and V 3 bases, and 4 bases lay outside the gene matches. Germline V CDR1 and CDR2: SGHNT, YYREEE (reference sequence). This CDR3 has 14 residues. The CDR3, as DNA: TGTGCCAGCAGCTCGACTAGCGGGAGAAGTGAGCAGTTCTTC. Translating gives CASSSTSGRSEQFF.

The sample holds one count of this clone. DNA for the CDR3: TGTGCCAGCAGCCAAGCGGGACAGAACACCGGGGAGCTGTTTTTT. Its protein product is CASSQAGQNTGELFF. The J gene is TRBJ2-2, the V gene TRBV4-2; tentatively, D is TRBD1 (6 bases). The germline V gene encodes CDR1 LGHNA and CDR2 YNFKEQ. There are 15 residues in the CDR3. With 1 base removed from V and 1 base from J, the gap between germline ends came to 7 bases.

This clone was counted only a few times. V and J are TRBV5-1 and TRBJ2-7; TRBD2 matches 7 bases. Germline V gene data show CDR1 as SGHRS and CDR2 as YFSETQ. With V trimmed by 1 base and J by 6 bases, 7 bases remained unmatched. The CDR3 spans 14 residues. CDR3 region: CASSLRLASSEQYF. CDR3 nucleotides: TGCGCCAGCAGCTTGCGACTAGCTTCTTCCGAGCAGTACTTC.

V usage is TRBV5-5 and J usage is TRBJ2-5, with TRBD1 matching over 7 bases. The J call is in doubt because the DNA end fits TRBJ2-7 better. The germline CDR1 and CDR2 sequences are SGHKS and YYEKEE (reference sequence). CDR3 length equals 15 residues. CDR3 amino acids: CASSLSAGGSYEQYF. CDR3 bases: TGTGCCAGCAGCTTGTCGGCAGGGGGCTCCTACGAGCAGTACTTC.

This CDR3 reads CASSPRGSGETQYF. The DNA for the CDR3 is TGTGCCAGTAGTCCTCGAGGATCAGGGGAGACCCAGTACTTC. The rearrangement joins TRBV19 to TRBJ2-5; TRBD1 might be the D (5 bases). Germline CDR1 LNHDA, CDR2 SQIVND (reference sequence). V was cut by 5 bases and J by 5 bases, with 15 bases left in between. The CDR3 contains 14 residues.

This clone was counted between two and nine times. Written as DNA, the CDR3 is TGTGCCAGCTCACCAACAGGGATCTTGCAAGGTGGAAACACCATATATTTT. Amino acid sequence: CASSPTGILQGGNTIYF. This chain connects TRBV18 to TRBJ1-3; D perhaps matches TRBD1 (6 bases). CDR3 length: 17 amino acids. V shed 2 bases and J shed 3 bases, with 17 bases lying between them. CDR1 and CDR2 (germline): KGHSH, LQKENI.

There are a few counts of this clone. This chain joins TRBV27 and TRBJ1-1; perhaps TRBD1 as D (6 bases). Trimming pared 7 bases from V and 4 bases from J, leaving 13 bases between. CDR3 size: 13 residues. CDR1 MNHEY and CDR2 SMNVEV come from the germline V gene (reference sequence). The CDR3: CASKQQGSTEAFF. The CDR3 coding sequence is TGTGCCAGCAAGCAACAGGGATCCACTGAAGCTTTCTTT.

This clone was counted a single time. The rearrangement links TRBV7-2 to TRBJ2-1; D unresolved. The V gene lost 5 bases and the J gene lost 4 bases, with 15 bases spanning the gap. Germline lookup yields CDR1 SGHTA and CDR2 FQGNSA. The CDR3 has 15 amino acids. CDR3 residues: CASSTLGASYNEQFF. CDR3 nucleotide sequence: TGTGCCAGCAGCACTTTGGGCGCGTCTTACAATGAGCAGTTCTTC. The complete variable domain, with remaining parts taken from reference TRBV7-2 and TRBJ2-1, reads GAGVSQSPSNKVTEKGKDVELRCDPISGHTALYWYRQSLGQGLEFLIYFQGNSAPDKSGLPSDRFSAERTGGSVSTLTIQRTQQEDSAVYLCASSTLGASYNEQFFGPGTRLTVL.

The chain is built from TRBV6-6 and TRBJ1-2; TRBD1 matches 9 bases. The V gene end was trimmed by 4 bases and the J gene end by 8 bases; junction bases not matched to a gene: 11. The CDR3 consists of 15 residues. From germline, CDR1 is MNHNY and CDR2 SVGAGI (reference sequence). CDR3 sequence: CASSSLTGGAGGYTF. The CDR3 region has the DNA TGTGCCAGCAGTTCCCTGACAGGGGGTGCGGGCGGCTACACCTTC.

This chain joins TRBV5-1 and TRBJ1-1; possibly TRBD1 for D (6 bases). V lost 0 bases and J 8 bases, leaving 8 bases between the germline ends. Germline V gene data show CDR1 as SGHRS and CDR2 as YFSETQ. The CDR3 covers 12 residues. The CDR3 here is CASSLEGGEAFF. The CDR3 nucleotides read TGCGCCAGCAGCTTGGAAGGGGGAGAAGCTTTCTTT.

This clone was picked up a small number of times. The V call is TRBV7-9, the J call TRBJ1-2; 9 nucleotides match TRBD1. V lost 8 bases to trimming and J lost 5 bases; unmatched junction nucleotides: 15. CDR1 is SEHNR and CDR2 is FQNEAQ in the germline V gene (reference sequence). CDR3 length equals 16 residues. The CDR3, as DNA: TGTGCCAGCGCTTATCGAACCGGACAGGGGCATTATGGCTACACCTTC. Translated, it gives CASAYRTGQGHYGYTF.

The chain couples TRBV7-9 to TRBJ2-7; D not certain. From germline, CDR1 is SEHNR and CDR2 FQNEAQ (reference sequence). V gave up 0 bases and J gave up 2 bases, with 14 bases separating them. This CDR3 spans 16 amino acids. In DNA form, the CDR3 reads TGTGCCAGCAGCTTAGCGCGGCTCGACCTAGCCTACGAGCAGTACTTC. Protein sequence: CASSLARLDLAYEQYF.

The CDR3 is CASSYSGSSGNTIYF. As DNA, the CDR3 is TGTGCCAGCAGTTACTCAGGGAGCTCTGGAAACACCATATATTTT. The genes are TRBV6-5 and TRBJ1-3, with D unresolved. Per the germline V gene, CDR1 is MNHEY and CDR2 is SVGAGI. This CDR3 comprises 15 residues. The ends were cut back, 0 bases at V and 0 bases at J, with 6 bases in the middle.

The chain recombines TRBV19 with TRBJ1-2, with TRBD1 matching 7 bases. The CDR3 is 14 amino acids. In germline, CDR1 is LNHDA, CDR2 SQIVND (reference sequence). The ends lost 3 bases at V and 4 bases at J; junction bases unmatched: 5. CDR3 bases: TGTGCCAGTAGTATGAGGGACAGTACCTATGGCTACACCTTC. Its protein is CASSMRDSTYGYTF.

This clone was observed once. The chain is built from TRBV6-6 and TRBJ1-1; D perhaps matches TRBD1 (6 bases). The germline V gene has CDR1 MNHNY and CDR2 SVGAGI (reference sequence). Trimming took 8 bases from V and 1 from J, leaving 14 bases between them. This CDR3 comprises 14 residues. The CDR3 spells CASGPQGSNTEAFF. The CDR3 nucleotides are TGTGCCAGCGGCCCCCAGGGGTCGAACACTGAAGCTTTCTTT.

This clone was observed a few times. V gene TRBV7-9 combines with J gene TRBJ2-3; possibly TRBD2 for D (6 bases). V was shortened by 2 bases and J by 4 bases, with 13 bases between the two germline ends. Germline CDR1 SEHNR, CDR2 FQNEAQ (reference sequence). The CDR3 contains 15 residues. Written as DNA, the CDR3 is TGTGCCAGCAGCTTATCCCTTATAGCGGCAGATACGCAGTATTTT. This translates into CASSLSLIAADTQYF.

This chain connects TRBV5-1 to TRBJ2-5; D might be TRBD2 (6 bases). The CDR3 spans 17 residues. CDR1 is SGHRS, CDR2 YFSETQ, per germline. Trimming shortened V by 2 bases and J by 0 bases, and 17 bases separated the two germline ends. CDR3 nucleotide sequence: TGCGCCAGCAGCTTTCCCCCCTTAAGCGGGTACCAAGAGACCCAGTACTTC. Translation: CASSFPPLSGYQETQYF.

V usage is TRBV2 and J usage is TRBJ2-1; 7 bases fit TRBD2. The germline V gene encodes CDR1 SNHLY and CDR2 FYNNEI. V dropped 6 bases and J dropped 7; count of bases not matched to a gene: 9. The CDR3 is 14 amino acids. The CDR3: CASRARLAANEQFF. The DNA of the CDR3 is TGTGCCAGCAGGGCTAGACTAGCTGCGAATGAGCAGTTCTTC.